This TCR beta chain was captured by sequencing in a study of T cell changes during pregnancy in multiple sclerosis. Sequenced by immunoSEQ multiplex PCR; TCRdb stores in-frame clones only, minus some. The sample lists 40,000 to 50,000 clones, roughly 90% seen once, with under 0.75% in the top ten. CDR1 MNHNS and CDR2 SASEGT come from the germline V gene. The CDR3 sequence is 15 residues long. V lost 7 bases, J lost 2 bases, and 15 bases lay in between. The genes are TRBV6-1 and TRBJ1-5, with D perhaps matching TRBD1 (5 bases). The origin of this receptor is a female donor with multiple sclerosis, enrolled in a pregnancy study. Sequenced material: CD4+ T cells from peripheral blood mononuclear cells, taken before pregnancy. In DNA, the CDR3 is TGTGCCAGCACCCAAACGGGGGGTGGCAATCAGCCCCAGCATTTT. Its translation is CASTQTGGGNQPQHF.